These T cell receptor beta chains were read from a single sample in a study of blood T cells in healthy people across ages. MiXCR, run by TCRdb on the 5' RACE reads, gives a single entry per CDR3 protein. The data show 780,000 or so distinct CDR3 sequences, 25% seen once. These data were also reused for a study on T cells of mothers and their children.

The sequenced material came from blood. The receptors come from a boy younger than 18 in good health. Each CDR3 is given with its conserved first and last residue. Each record gives: CDR3 protein, CDR3 DNA, J gene, clone size, CDR3 length, D gene, V gene. D genes are given only for firm matches. Some rows have no size entry. The others give once, few or many, or a class for an expanded clone.

CDR3 protein: CASNIPGRTQYF
CDR3 DNA: TGTGCCAGCAACATCCCCGGGCGGACCCAGTACTTC
J gene: TRBJ2-5
clone size: .
CDR3 length: 12
D gene: .
V gene: TRBV6-5

CDR3 protein: CASSLAGIQSQETQYF
CDR3 DNA: TGCGCCAGCAGCTTGGCTGGGATCCAGTCCCAAGAGACCCAGTACTTC
J gene: TRBJ2-5
clone size: .
CDR3 length: 16
D gene: .
V gene: TRBV5-1

CDR3 protein: CASTAGAYEQYF
CDR3 DNA: TGTGCCAGCACCGCGGGGGCTTACGAGCAGTACTTC
J gene: TRBJ2-7
clone size: few
CDR3 length: 12
D gene: .
V gene: TRBV12-3/TRBV12-4

CDR3 protein: CSVARLGLAEQINLYEQYF
CDR3 DNA: TGCAGCGTTGCTAGGCTGGGACTAGCGGAACAAATCAACCTCTACGAGCAGTACTTC
J gene: TRBJ2-7
clone size: .
CDR3 length: 19
D gene: TRBD2
V gene: TRBV29-1

CDR3 protein: CASRDQGSTEAFF
CDR3 DNA: TGTGCCAGCAGGGATCAGGGGAGCACTGAAGCTTTCTTT
J gene: TRBJ1-1
clone size: few
CDR3 length: 13
D gene: .
V gene: TRBV6-6

CDR3 protein: CASSLLGRGHSYNSPLHF
CDR3 DNA: TGTGCCAGCAGTTTATTGGGCAGGGGGCACTCCTATAATTCACCCCTCCACTTT
J gene: TRBJ1-6
clone size: .
CDR3 length: 18
D gene: TRBD1
V gene: TRBV12-3/TRBV12-4

CDR3 protein: CASSPNEGEGYEQYF
CDR3 DNA: TGTGCCAGCAGCCCAAACGAGGGGGAAGGCTACGAGCAGTACTTC
J gene: TRBJ2-7
clone size: .
CDR3 length: 15
D gene: .
V gene: TRBV13

CDR3 protein: CASSLPGNGQFF
CDR3 DNA: TGTGCCAGCAGTCTTCCCGGCAATGGGCAGTTCTTC
J gene: TRBJ2-1
clone size: .
CDR3 length: 12
D gene: .
V gene: TRBV12-3/TRBV12-4

CDR3 protein: CASSLGMLVYGYTF
CDR3 DNA: TGCGCCAGCAGCTTGGGGATGTTGGTCTATGGCTACACCTTC
J gene: TRBJ1-2
clone size: few
CDR3 length: 14
D gene: .
V gene: TRBV5-1

CDR3 protein: CAYAGQGNTEAFF
CDR3 DNA: TGTGCCTACGCGGGACAGGGGAACACTGAAGCTTTCTTT
J gene: TRBJ1-1
clone size: .
CDR3 length: 13
D gene: TRBD1
V gene: TRBV30

CDR3 protein: CASSLETGYKNIQYF
CDR3 DNA: TGTGCCAGCAGCTTAGAGACAGGCTATAAAAACATTCAGTACTTC
J gene: TRBJ2-4
clone size: few
CDR3 length: 15
D gene: .
V gene: TRBV7-2

CDR3 protein: CASNTQGANEKLFF
CDR3 DNA: TGTGCCAGCAACACACAGGGAGCTAATGAAAAACTGTTTTTT
J gene: TRBJ1-4
clone size: .
CDR3 length: 14
D gene: .
V gene: TRBV21-1

CDR3 protein: CASSLGGFGSDETQYF
CDR3 DNA: TGTGCCAGCAGCTTAGGTGGGTTCGGGAGTGATGAGACCCAGTACTTC
J gene: TRBJ2-5
clone size: few
CDR3 length: 16
D gene: .
V gene: TRBV11-2

CDR3 protein: CASSLGVAGDAYEQYF
CDR3 DNA: TGTGCCAGCAGCTTAGGGGTAGCGGGCGATGCCTACGAGCAGTACTTC
J gene: TRBJ2-7
clone size: .
CDR3 length: 16
D gene: TRBD2
V gene: TRBV7-9

CDR3 protein: CASSPTGVETEAFF
CDR3 DNA: TGTGCCAGCAGCCCGACAGGGGTTGAAACTGAAGCTTTCTTT
J gene: TRBJ1-1
clone size: .
CDR3 length: 14
D gene: TRBD1
V gene: TRBV7-2

CDR3 protein: CASSPGELFF
CDR3 DNA: TGTGCCAGCAGCCCCGGGGAGCTGTTTTTT
J gene: TRBJ2-2
clone size: few
CDR3 length: 10
D gene: .
V gene: TRBV7-2

CDR3 protein: CASSAPGTSFIETQYF
CDR3 DNA: TGTGCCAGCAGCGCACCCGGGACTAGCTTCATAGAGACCCAGTACTTC
J gene: TRBJ2-5
clone size: .
CDR3 length: 16
D gene: TRBD2
V gene: TRBV13

CDR3 protein: CSARDGGASETQYF
CDR3 DNA: TGCAGTGCTAGAGATGGGGGGGCTTCGGAGACCCAGTACTTC
J gene: TRBJ2-5
clone size: .
CDR3 length: 14
D gene: .
V gene: TRBV20-1

CDR3 protein: CATSFDRGKGEAFF
CDR3 DNA: TGTGCCACCAGCTTTGACAGGGGAAAGGGTGAAGCTTTCTTT
J gene: TRBJ1-1
clone size: .
CDR3 length: 14
D gene: TRBD1
V gene: TRBV15

CDR3 protein: CASSLLAGLVTEAFF
CDR3 DNA: TGTGCCAGCAGTTTATTGGCAGGGTTAGTCACTGAAGCTTTCTTT
J gene: TRBJ1-1
clone size: once
CDR3 length: 15
D gene: .
V gene: TRBV28

CDR3 protein: CASNLGLQGVINEQYF
CDR3 DNA: TGTGCCAGCAACCTAGGATTACAGGGGGTCATCAACGAGCAGTACTTC
J gene: TRBJ2-7
clone size: .
CDR3 length: 16
D gene: TRBD1
V gene: TRBV6-2/TRBV6-3

CDR3 protein: CASSKGGRDSNQPQHF
CDR3 DNA: TGTGCCAGCAGTAAGGGGGGGAGGGATAGCAATCAGCCCCAGCATTTT
J gene: TRBJ1-5
clone size: .
CDR3 length: 16
D gene: .
V gene: TRBV28

CDR3 protein: CASSEASGDVHEQYF
CDR3 DNA: TGTGCCAGCAGCGAAGCTAGCGGAGACGTCCACGAGCAGTACTTC
J gene: TRBJ2-7
clone size: .
CDR3 length: 15
D gene: TRBD2
V gene: TRBV12-3/TRBV12-4

CDR3 protein: CASGKSGSSYEQYF
CDR3 DNA: TGTGCCAGCGGGAAAAGCGGTTCCTCCTACGAGCAGTACTTC
J gene: TRBJ2-7
clone size: .
CDR3 length: 14
D gene: .
V gene: TRBV27

CDR3 protein: CASSPGGQKETQYF
CDR3 DNA: TGTGCCAGCAGCCCCGGCGGACAGAAAGAGACCCAGTACTTC
J gene: TRBJ2-5
clone size: .
CDR3 length: 14
D gene: .
V gene: TRBV7-3

CDR3 protein: CASSDRINEQFF
CDR3 DNA: TGTGCCAGCAGTGACAGAATCAATGAGCAGTTCTTC
J gene: TRBJ2-1
clone size: few
CDR3 length: 12
D gene: .
V gene: TRBV6-4

CDR3 protein: CSATRHRDNTDTQYF
CDR3 DNA: TGCAGTGCTACGCGACACAGAGACAACACAGATACGCAGTATTTT
J gene: TRBJ2-3
clone size: .
CDR3 length: 15
D gene: .
V gene: TRBV20-1

CDR3 protein: CASSLGGLNWNRGQFNEKLFF
CDR3 DNA: TGTGCCAGCAGTTTAGGGGGACTCAATTGGAACAGGGGGCAGTTTAATGAAAAACTGTTTTTT
J gene: TRBJ1-4
clone size: few
CDR3 length: 21
D gene: TRBD1
V gene: TRBV28

CDR3 protein: CASTQSIRGPQFF
CDR3 DNA: TGTGCCAGCACGCAATCCATTCGAGGGCCACAGTTCTTC
J gene: TRBJ2-1
clone size: .
CDR3 length: 13
D gene: .
V gene: TRBV2

CDR3 protein: CSVSQGGQGYNYGYTF
CDR3 DNA: TGCAGCGTTAGCCAAGGCGGACAGGGGTACAACTATGGCTACACCTTC
J gene: TRBJ1-2
clone size: many
CDR3 length: 16
D gene: TRBD1
V gene: TRBV29-1

CDR3 protein: CSARVSGTGGTEAFF
CDR3 DNA: TGCAGTGCTAGAGTTTCCGGGACAGGGGGCACTGAAGCTTTCTTT
J gene: TRBJ1-1
clone size: .
CDR3 length: 15
D gene: TRBD1
V gene: TRBV20-1

CDR3 protein: CASSPYGMAYNSPLHF
CDR3 DNA: TGTGCCAGCTCACCGTACGGGATGGCCTATAATTCACCCCTCCACTTT
J gene: TRBJ1-6
clone size: few
CDR3 length: 16
D gene: .
V gene: TRBV18

CDR3 protein: CSALEPGRGYEQYF
CDR3 DNA: TGCAGTGCCCTAGAACCGGGACGAGGATACGAGCAGTACTTC
J gene: TRBJ2-7
clone size: .
CDR3 length: 14
D gene: .
V gene: TRBV20-1

CDR3 protein: CSARANLAESRDEQYF
CDR3 DNA: TGCAGTGCTAGAGCTAACCTAGCGGAATCAAGGGACGAGCAGTACTTC
J gene: TRBJ2-7
clone size: .
CDR3 length: 16
D gene: TRBD2
V gene: TRBV20-1

CDR3 protein: CASSSLAGSHNEQFF
CDR3 DNA: TGTGCCAGCAGTTCGCTAGCGGGTTCCCACAATGAGCAGTTCTTC
J gene: TRBJ2-1
clone size: .
CDR3 length: 15
D gene: TRBD2
V gene: TRBV12-3/TRBV12-4

CDR3 protein: CSAREGAIYGYTF
CDR3 DNA: TGCAGTGCTAGAGAGGGGGCGATCTATGGCTACACCTTC
J gene: TRBJ1-2
clone size: .
CDR3 length: 13
D gene: .
V gene: TRBV20-1

CDR3 protein: CASSLGSWGPQHF
CDR3 DNA: TGTGCCAGCAGTTTAGGGTCTTGGGGGCCCCAGCATTTT
J gene: TRBJ1-5
clone size: .
CDR3 length: 13
D gene: .
V gene: TRBV12-3/TRBV12-4

CDR3 protein: CASSPKGPETQYF
CDR3 DNA: TGTGCCAGCTCACCAAAAGGCCCAGAGACCCAGTACTTC
J gene: TRBJ2-5
clone size: few
CDR3 length: 13
D gene: .
V gene: TRBV18

CDR3 protein: CASSFGVGVYGYTF
CDR3 DNA: TGTGCCAGCAGTTTCGGGGTCGGCGTTTATGGCTACACCTTC
J gene: TRBJ1-2
clone size: .
CDR3 length: 14
D gene: .
V gene: TRBV28

CDR3 protein: CASSRPGSTEAFF
CDR3 DNA: TGTGCCAGCAGCCGGCCGGGTTCCACTGAAGCTTTCTTT
J gene: TRBJ1-1
clone size: .
CDR3 length: 13
D gene: .
V gene: TRBV4-2

CDR3 protein: CASSQWASWETQYF
CDR3 DNA: TGTGCCAGCAGCCAGTGGGCTAGCTGGGAGACCCAGTACTTC
J gene: TRBJ2-5
clone size: few
CDR3 length: 14
D gene: .
V gene: TRBV7-2

CDR3 protein: CASSPDRAGATRGTQYF
CDR3 DNA: TGTGCCAGCAGTCCTGACCGAGCGGGGGCGACGCGGGGGACCCAGTACTTC
J gene: TRBJ2-5
clone size: .
CDR3 length: 17
D gene: TRBD2
V gene: TRBV2

CDR3 protein: CATSRDRDSGYYEQYF
CDR3 DNA: TGTGCCACCAGCAGAGACCGGGACAGCGGATACTACGAGCAGTACTTC
J gene: TRBJ2-7
clone size: few
CDR3 length: 16
D gene: TRBD1
V gene: TRBV15

CDR3 protein: CASGLAPKAGNTGELFF
CDR3 DNA: TGTGCTAGTGGTTTGGCCCCCAAGGCAGGGAACACCGGGGAGCTGTTTTTT
J gene: TRBJ2-2
clone size: few
CDR3 length: 17
D gene: .
V gene: TRBV12-5

CDR3 protein: CASSPTPGYEQYF
CDR3 DNA: TGCGCCAGCAGCCCGACCCCGGGGTACGAGCAGTACTTC
J gene: TRBJ2-7
clone size: few
CDR3 length: 13
D gene: .
V gene: TRBV4-3

CDR3 protein: CASRRQGAIGTAYGYTF
CDR3 DNA: TGTGCCAGCAGGCGACAGGGGGCGATTGGTACGGCATATGGCTACACCTTC
J gene: TRBJ1-2
clone size: few
CDR3 length: 17
D gene: TRBD1
V gene: TRBV6-1

CDR3 protein: CASSNRGGGDTQYF
CDR3 DNA: TGTGCCAGCAGTAACAGGGGCGGCGGGGATACGCAGTACTTT
J gene: TRBJ2-3
clone size: .
CDR3 length: 14
D gene: .
V gene: TRBV7-2

CDR3 protein: CASSLMGSLGVGLSSYEQYF
CDR3 DNA: TGTGCCAGCAGCTTAATGGGCTCATTAGGTGTTGGTTTGAGCTCCTACGAGCAGTACTTC
J gene: TRBJ2-7
clone size: .
CDR3 length: 20
D gene: .
V gene: TRBV13

CDR3 protein: CASSLGLAGTNNEQFF
CDR3 DNA: TGCGCCAGCAGCTTGGGACTAGCGGGAACCAACAATGAGCAGTTCTTC
J gene: TRBJ2-1
clone size: .
CDR3 length: 16
D gene: TRBD2
V gene: TRBV5-1

CDR3 protein: CASSDQRGGQDTQYF
CDR3 DNA: TGTGCCAGCAGTGACCAGCGGGGGGGCCAGGATACGCAGTATTTT
J gene: TRBJ2-3
clone size: few
CDR3 length: 15
D gene: TRBD2
V gene: TRBV6-2/TRBV6-3

CDR3 protein: CASSQDTGANTEAFF
CDR3 DNA: TGCGCCAGCAGCCAAGATACCGGGGCGAACACTGAAGCTTTCTTT
J gene: TRBJ1-1
clone size: .
CDR3 length: 15
D gene: .
V gene: TRBV4-3

CDR3 protein: CASNSGREQETQYF
CDR3 DNA: TGTGCCAGTAATAGCGGGAGGGAACAAGAGACCCAGTACTTC
J gene: TRBJ2-5
clone size: .
CDR3 length: 14
D gene: TRBD2
V gene: TRBV19

CDR3 protein: CSVDAGGGKTQYF
CDR3 DNA: TGCAGCGTTGATGCAGGGGGCGGGAAGACCCAGTACTTC
J gene: TRBJ2-5
clone size: few
CDR3 length: 13
D gene: TRBD1
V gene: TRBV29-1

CDR3 protein: CASSYAPGSSGANVLTF
CDR3 DNA: TGTGCCAGCAGCTACGCCCCTGGGTCCTCTGGGGCCAACGTCCTGACTTTC
J gene: TRBJ2-6
clone size: few
CDR3 length: 17
D gene: .
V gene: TRBV12-3/TRBV12-4

CDR3 protein: CASSSGPLGYEQYF
CDR3 DNA: TGTGCCAGCAGCTCAGGACCCCTGGGCTACGAGCAGTACTTC
J gene: TRBJ2-7
clone size: .
CDR3 length: 14
D gene: .
V gene: TRBV11-2

CDR3 protein: CASIQRTADPGYGYTF
CDR3 DNA: TGTGCCAGCATACAAAGGACAGCCGATCCAGGATATGGCTACACCTTC
J gene: TRBJ1-2
clone size: .
CDR3 length: 16
D gene: .
V gene: TRBV6-4

CDR3 protein: CSVQIGSTEAFF
CDR3 DNA: TGCAGCGTTCAGATAGGGAGCACTGAAGCTTTCTTT
J gene: TRBJ1-1
clone size: few
CDR3 length: 12
D gene: .
V gene: TRBV29-1

CDR3 protein: CAISKNSGAYTEAFF
CDR3 DNA: TGTGCCATCAGTAAGAATTCCGGGGCCTACACTGAAGCTTTCTTT
J gene: TRBJ1-1
clone size: few
CDR3 length: 15
D gene: .
V gene: TRBV10-3

CDR3 protein: CASSLLVSYEQYF
CDR3 DNA: TGTGCCAGCAGTTTACTAGTGAGCTACGAGCAGTACTTC
J gene: TRBJ2-7
clone size: .
CDR3 length: 13
D gene: .
V gene: TRBV6-2/TRBV6-3